The next 15 T cell receptor beta chains were all read from a single sample in a study of CD8 T cells in ankylosing spondylitis. One entry per CDR3 protein, called by TCRdb with MiXCR from the 5' RACE reads. Of around 25,000 distinct CDR3 sequences in the sample, 10% to 15% were seen once. Sequencing was carried out using blood. Every receptor here comes from a male donor with ankylosing spondylitis or in good health (not recorded which).

In its sample, this clonotype was seen many times. The V and J genes are TRBV9 and TRBJ1-1; D is ambiguous. The CDR3 runs 13 residues. Trimming left V 4 bases short and J 4 bases short, with 11 bases between. Germline V gene lookup returns CDR1 SGDLS and CDR2 YYNGEE. The CDR3 loop reads CASSRLTSTEAFF. CDR3 DNA sequence: TGTGCCAGCAGCCGACTTACTAGCACTGAAGCTTTCTTT.

This clonotype was picked up many times. This sequence joins TRBV6-6 and TRBJ2-7, with TRBD1 identical over 7 bases. J gave up 1 base and V 6 bases, and 6 bases lay outside the gene matches. CDR3 length equals 14 residues. Germline CDR1 and CDR2: MNHNY and SVGAGI (reference sequence). CDR3 amino acids: CASRPGTVSYEQYF. DNA for the CDR3: TGTGCCAGCAGGCCCGGGACAGTATCCTACGAGCAGTACTTC.

The sample holds many counts of this clonotype. V is TRBV4-3 and J is TRBJ2-7; D uncertain. The CDR3 consists of 15 residues. In germline, CDR1 is LGHNA, CDR2 YSLEER. V dropped 0 bases and J dropped 4 bases, with 13 bases sitting between them. The CDR3 region has the DNA TGCGCCAGCAGCCAAGATGGTTTGGGAAATTACGAGCAGTACTTC. This gives the protein CASSQDGLGNYEQYF.

The V gene is TRBV20-1, the J gene TRBJ2-5; no reliable D call. The length of the CDR3 is 13 residues. Trimming removed 2 bases at V and 0 bases at J, with 7 bases between. Germline assignment: CDR1 DFQATT and CDR2 SNEGSKA (reference sequence). CDR3 coding DNA: TGCAGTGCTAGAAGACCCGACCAAGAGACCCAGTACTTC. It translates to CSARRPDQETQYF.

This sequence joins TRBV7-8 and TRBJ2-2, with D uncertain. CDR3 length: 16 amino acids. The V end lost 3 bases, the J end lost 0 bases, and 11 bases lay between the germline ends. Germline lookup yields CDR1 SGHVS and CDR2 FQNEAQ. CDR3 region: CASSFSFSANTGELFF. DNA for the CDR3: TGTGCCAGCAGCTTTAGCTTTTCCGCGAACACCGGGGAGCTGTTTTTT.

This clonotype came up many times. This chain uses TRBV7-9 with TRBJ1-1; 8 bases align to TRBD1. V lost 2 bases, J lost 4 bases, and 6 bases stayed unmatched. Per the germline V gene, CDR1 is SEHNR and CDR2 is FQNEAQ (reference sequence). The CDR3 consists of 15 residues. In nucleotides, the CDR3 is TGTGCCAGCAGCTTATCGGACAGGGTGGGCACTGAAGCTTTCTTT. Translating gives CASSLSDRVGTEAFF.

This clonotype was counted at least ten times. J is TRBJ2-1 and V is TRBV20-1; TRBD2 agrees at 9 bases. From germline, CDR1 is DFQATT and CDR2 SNEGSKA (reference sequence). The CDR3 runs 12 residues. J lost 7 bases, V lost 3 bases, and 1 base had no gene match. CDR3 bases: TGCAGTGCTAGCCTAGCGGGAAATGAGCAGTTCTTC. Its translation is CSASLAGNEQFF.

This clonotype was picked up many times. J is TRBJ2-3 and V is TRBV7-9; 12 nucleotides line up with TRBD2. The CDR3 covers 17 residues. CDR1 and CDR2 from the germline V gene are SEHNR and FQNEAQ (reference sequence). Germline trimming cut 5 bases from V and 1 base from J; bases unmatched to any gene: 7. Here the CDR3 DNA reads TGTGCCAGCAGCCCGAGGACTAGCGGGAAGGGCACAGATACGCAGTATTTT. Amino acids: CASSPRTSGKGTDTQYF.

This clonotype was detected once. The rearrangement links TRBV5-1 to TRBJ1-1; D not resolved. Looked up from germline, CDR1 is SGHRS and CDR2 is YFSETQ. CDR3 length: 13 amino acids. V lost 0 bases to trimming and J lost 1 base, with 4 bases between them. The DNA for the CDR3 is TGCGCCAGCAGCTTGGATGCGAACACTGAAGCTTTCTTT. Translating it yields CASSLDANTEAFF.

The rearrangement uses TRBV7-2 and TRBJ2-1; 14 bases map to TRBD2. V lost 4 bases and J lost 9; bases outside the gene matches: 5. CDR3 length: 15 amino acids. From germline, CDR1 is SGHTA and CDR2 FQGNSA. The CDR3 DNA reads TGTGCCAGCAGCTCGGGACTAGCGGGGGTTGGTGAGCAGTTCTTC. As protein: CASSSGLAGVGEQFF.

The chain uses TRBV18 and TRBJ2-3, with TRBD1 matching over 8 bases. This CDR3 has 17 residues. With V trimmed by 6 bases and J by 2 bases, 13 bases remained unmatched. The V gene's germline CDR1 is KGHSH and CDR2 LQKENI. The CDR3 sequence is CASSEGPDRGITDTQYF. The CDR3 nucleotides read TGTGCCAGCTCCGAAGGCCCCGACAGGGGAATCACAGATACGCAGTATTTT.

This clonotype occurred a few times. The gene calls are TRBV5-5 and TRBJ2-2; D gene ambiguous. The CDR3 sequence is 16 residues long. From germline, CDR1 is SGHKS and CDR2 YYEKEE (reference sequence). V gave up 3 bases and J gave up 3 bases, with 15 bases separating them. CDR3 nucleotides: TGTGCCAGCAGCTCACCACGCGGCATCGACACCGGGGAGCTGTTTTTT. The encoded protein is CASSSPRGIDTGELFF.

This clonotype was seen repeatedly, ten times or more. The J gene is TRBJ2-5, the V gene TRBV10-2; TRBD1 matches at 9 bases. This CDR3 region has 13 residues. Per the germline V gene, CDR1 is WSHSY and CDR2 is SAAADI. V lost 6 bases, J lost 3 bases, and 2 bases stayed unmatched. In nucleotides, the CDR3 is TGCGCCAGCAGGAGGACAGGGGAAGAGACCCAGTACTTC. Protein product: CASRRTGEETQYF.

This clonotype came up a few times. The chain is built from TRBV6-5 and TRBJ2-1; TRBD2 agrees at 10 bases. This CDR3 contains 15 residues. Germline V gene sequence: CDR1 MNHEY, CDR2 SVGAGI. The J segment lost 3 bases and the V segment lost 8 bases, leaving 7 bases of the junction unmatched. CDR3 DNA sequence: TGTGCCAGCGGAGAATCTAGCGGGAGCTACAATGAGCAGTTCTTC. Residues: CASGESSGSYNEQFF.

This clonotype turned up a few times. V is TRBV6-2 or TRBV6-3 and J is TRBJ2-5; D may be TRBD1 or TRBD2 (5 bases each). Germline V gives CDR1 MNHEY, CDR2 SVGEGT. The V and J ends lost 6 bases and 5 bases respectively, with 16 bases between them. The CDR3 length is 14 residues. The chain's CDR3 is CASSWDPSVETQYF. The CDR3 DNA reads as TGTGCCAGCAGCTGGGACCCCTCGGTGGAGACCCAGTACTTC.